This TCR beta chain was documented in a study of blood T cell repertoires in COVID-19. Study information: Sites across the United States, Italy and Spain contributed samples from acute and convalescent COVID-19. Sources were T cells, B-cell-depleted T cells, or PBMCs; the material itself was cDNA or gDNA.

As handled by the study authors: By means of reference gene primer amplification, nucleated cell counts were estimated. Here immunoSEQ multiplex PCR was the method, and the copy in TCRdb shows in-frame clones only, minus some. D and trimming come from the DNA, and the V and J calls and clone size come from that table. Of about 200,000 clones in the sample, 86% were seen once. In germline, CDR1 is SGHAT, CDR2 FQNNGV. This CDR3 region has 16 residues. The V and J ends lost 2 bases and 0 bases, in that order; junction bases with no gene match: 7. Sequenced sample: peripheral blood. The rearrangement links TRBV11-2 to TRBJ2-7, with TRBD1 matching over 7 bases. This sequence originates from a man aged 30 to 45 who had recovered from COVID-19. The CDR3 region has the DNA TGTGCCAGCAGCTTACACAGGGGCAAGTTCTCCTACGAGCAGTACTTC. Protein sequence: CASSLHRGKFSYEQYF.